This T cell receptor beta chain was obtained from a study of untreated major depressive disorder. The germline V gene encodes CDR1 MNHEY and CDR2 SVGAGI. Trimming shortened V by 5 bases and J by 2 bases, and 9 bases separated the two germline ends. There are 13 residues in the CDR3. TCRdb's copy holds only in-frame clones and misses some; the assay was immunoSEQ multiplex PCR. The profile shows approximately 21,000 clones, around 92% of them singletons. Sequencing input: CD4+ T cells from PBMCs. The receptor's source is a woman between 35 and 50 years old in good health. The chain carries TRBV6-5 and TRBJ2-5, with D possibly being TRBD2 (5 bases). The DNA for the CDR3 is TGTGCCAGCAGTAGACCGGGACAAGAGACCCAGTACTTC. It is translated as CASSRPGQETQYF.